This TCR beta chain was sequenced during a study of identical twins. The CDR3 length is 12 residues. Germline V gene data show CDR1 as LGHDT and CDR2 as YNNKEL (reference sequence). V was clipped by 4 bases and J by 0 bases, with 3 bases between them. This clonotype was detected ten times or more. Each CDR3 protein is one row after TCRdb ran MiXCR on the 5' RACE reads. The sample consists of approximately 700,000 distinct CDR3 sequences, over 5% of them appearing once. No donor was unhealthy or non-Caucasian. The chain combines TRBV3-1 with TRBJ1-1, with D hard to call. The sequence came from a man younger than 35 in good health. Sequenced: naive T cells sorted from blood. In DNA, the CDR3 is TGTGCCAGCAGCCGGATGAACACTGAAGCTTTCTTT. It encodes CASSRMNTEAFF.